Listed below are T cell receptor beta chains from one sample, sequenced in a study of T cell repertoires in cytomegalovirus infection. TCRdb reprocessed the reads with MiXCR, giving one entry per CDR3 protein. The sample yields roughly 500,000 distinct CDR3 sequences, 16% seen once. The sequencing input was CD8+ T cells from PBMCs. Receptors originate from a human donor in good health (CMV status not recorded). Some clones in this sample may be carry-over from other donors' samples. CDR3s include the opening cysteine and the closing phenylalanine or tryptophan. The order of the fields is J gene, D gene, V gene, clone size, CDR3 DNA, CDR3 protein. D genes are given only for firm matches. Size tells how often a clone was seen (once, few, many) or the class of an expanded clone, and some rows leave it out.

>TRBJ2-1|TRBD2|TRBV25-1|few
TGTGCCAGCAGTGAACGACTAGCGGGATCAGCCCGCAATGAGCAGTTCTTC
CASSERLAGSARNEQFF
>TRBJ2-3|TRBD2|TRBV7-6|.
TGTGCCAGCAGCCCGCGACTAGCGGGAGGGGCAGATACGCAGTATTTT
CASSPRLAGGADTQYF
>TRBJ2-7|.|TRBV7-9|few
TGTGCCAGCAGCTTAAATCCTAGCGACGAGCAGTACTTC
CASSLNPSDEQYF
>TRBJ2-7|.|TRBV28|.
TGTGCCAGCAGCCCCCGGAGGGGAAAAAGCTACGAGCAGTACTTC
CASSPRRGKSYEQYF
>TRBJ2-1|TRBD2|TRBV6-1|.
TGTGCCAGCACCAAGGGACTAGCCCTCTACAATGAGCAGTTCTTC
CASTKGLALYNEQFF
>TRBJ2-3|TRBD1|TRBV7-9|.
TGTGCCAGCAGGACAGGGTCAGATACGCAGTATTTT
CASRTGSDTQYF
>TRBJ1-2|TRBD1|TRBV7-9|many
TGTGCCAGCAGCGGACAGGGTATGGGCTACACCTTC
CASSGQGMGYTF
>TRBJ1-2|TRBD1|TRBV19|.
TGTGCCAGTAGTATAGAAGGGGACAGCTACAACTATGGCTACACCTTC
CASSIEGDSYNYGYTF
>TRBJ2-1|TRBD2|TRBV7-3|many
TGTGCCAGCAGCTTAACGGTAGCGGGGCGTTACAATGAGCAGTTCTTC
CASSLTVAGRYNEQFF
>TRBJ2-4|.|TRBV11-2|many
TGTGCCAGCAGCTTAGCAAGTGCCAAAAACATTCAGTACTTC
CASSLASAKNIQYF
>TRBJ2-3|.|TRBV27|.
TGTGCCAGCAGTTTATCGATTCGCCTAGATACGCAGTATTTT
CASSLSIRLDTQYF
>TRBJ1-2|.|TRBV20-1|few
TGCAGTGCTAGGCAACGGAGGACTAACTATGGCTACACCTTC
CSARQRRTNYGYTF
>TRBJ2-3|.|TRBV4-1|many
TGCGCCAGTCAAGCTACTCGGGCCCCGGGGACAGATACGCAGTATTTT
CASQATRAPGTDTQYF
>TRBJ1-3|.|TRBV10-3|many
TGTGCCAACGAAAGGGACCAGAGATCTGGAAACACCATATATTTT
CANERDQRSGNTIYF
>TRBJ2-7|.|TRBV3-1|.
TGTGCCAGCAGCCAACGGCGAGAGTCCTACGAGCAGTACTTC
CASSQRRESYEQYF
>TRBJ2-2|TRBD1|TRBV7-3|.
TGTGCCAGCAGCTTATCACGGGAAACAGGGGGCGCGCCCGGGGAGCTGTTTTTT
CASSLSRETGGAPGELFF
>TRBJ2-1|TRBD1|TRBV27|many
TGTGCCAGCAGGGGACAGGGCTACAATGAGCAGTTCTTC
CASRGQGYNEQFF
>TRBJ1-5|TRBD1|TRBV27|.
TGTGCCAGCAGCAACAGGGGGACCCGGCCCCAGCATTTT
CASSNRGTRPQHF
>TRBJ1-5|TRBD1|TRBV6-1|many
TGTGCCAGCAGTGAAGCAATAGGGACAGGCAATCAGCCCCAGCATTTT
CASSEAIGTGNQPQHF
>TRBJ2-1|.|TRBV12-5|many
TGTGCTAGTGGTTTGGTACAGAGCCCCTACAATGAGCAGTTCTTC
CASGLVQSPYNEQFF
>TRBJ2-1|.|TRBV10-2|many
TGCGCCAGCAGTGAGTCGGAAGGGGTCGGTAGGGGTGAGCAGTTCTTC
CASSESEGVGRGEQFF
>TRBJ1-5|.|TRBV15|few
TGTGCCACCAGCAGAGATCTGGCAGAAGCTCAGCCCCAGCATTTT
CATSRDLAEAQPQHF
>TRBJ2-7|TRBD1|TRBV28|.
TGTGCCAGTAAGGACAGGGGGTTGAACGAGCAGTACTTC
CASKDRGLNEQYF
>TRBJ1-1|.|TRBV19|few
TGTGCCAGTAATATCGCTGGGGAAGCTTTCTTT
CASNIAGEAFF
>TRBJ2-1|TRBD2|TRBV7-2|.
TGTGCAAGCAGCTTAGTGTATCTAGCGGGAGAATCGGACAATGAGCAGTTCTTC
CASSLVYLAGESDNEQFF
>TRBJ2-5|.|TRBV19|.
TGTGCCAGTAGTATGAGCCCCCAAGAGACCCAGTACTTC
CASSMSPQETQYF